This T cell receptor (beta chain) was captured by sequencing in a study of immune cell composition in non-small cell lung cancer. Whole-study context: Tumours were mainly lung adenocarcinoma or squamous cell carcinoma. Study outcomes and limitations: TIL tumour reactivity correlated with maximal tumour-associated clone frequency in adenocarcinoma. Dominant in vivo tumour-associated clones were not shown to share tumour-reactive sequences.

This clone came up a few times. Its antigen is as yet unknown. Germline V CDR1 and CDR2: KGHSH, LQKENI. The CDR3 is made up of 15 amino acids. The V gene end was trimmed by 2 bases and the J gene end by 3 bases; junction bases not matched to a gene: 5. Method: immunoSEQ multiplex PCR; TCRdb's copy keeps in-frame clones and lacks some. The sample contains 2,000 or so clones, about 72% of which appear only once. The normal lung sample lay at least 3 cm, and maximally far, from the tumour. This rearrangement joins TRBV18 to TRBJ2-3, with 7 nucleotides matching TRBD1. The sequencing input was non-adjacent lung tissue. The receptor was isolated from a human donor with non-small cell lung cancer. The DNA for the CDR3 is TGTGCCAGCTCACCAAGGGCACAGGGGACAGATACGCAGTATTTT. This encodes CASSPRAQGTDTQYF.